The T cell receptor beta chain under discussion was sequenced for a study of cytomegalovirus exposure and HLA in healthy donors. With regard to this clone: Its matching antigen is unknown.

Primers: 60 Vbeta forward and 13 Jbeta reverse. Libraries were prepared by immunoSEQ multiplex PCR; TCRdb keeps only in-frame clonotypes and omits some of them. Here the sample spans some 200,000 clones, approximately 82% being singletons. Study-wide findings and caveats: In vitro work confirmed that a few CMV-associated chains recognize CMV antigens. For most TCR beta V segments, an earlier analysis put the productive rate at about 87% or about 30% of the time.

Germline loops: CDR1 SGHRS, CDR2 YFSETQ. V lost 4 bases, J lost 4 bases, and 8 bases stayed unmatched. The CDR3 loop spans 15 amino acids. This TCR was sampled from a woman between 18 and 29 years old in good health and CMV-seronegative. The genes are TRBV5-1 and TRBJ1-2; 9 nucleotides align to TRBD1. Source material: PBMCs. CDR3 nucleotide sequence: TGCGCCAGCAGCCAGAGGGACAGGGAGGGCTATGGCTACACCTTC. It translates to CASSQRDREGYGYTF.